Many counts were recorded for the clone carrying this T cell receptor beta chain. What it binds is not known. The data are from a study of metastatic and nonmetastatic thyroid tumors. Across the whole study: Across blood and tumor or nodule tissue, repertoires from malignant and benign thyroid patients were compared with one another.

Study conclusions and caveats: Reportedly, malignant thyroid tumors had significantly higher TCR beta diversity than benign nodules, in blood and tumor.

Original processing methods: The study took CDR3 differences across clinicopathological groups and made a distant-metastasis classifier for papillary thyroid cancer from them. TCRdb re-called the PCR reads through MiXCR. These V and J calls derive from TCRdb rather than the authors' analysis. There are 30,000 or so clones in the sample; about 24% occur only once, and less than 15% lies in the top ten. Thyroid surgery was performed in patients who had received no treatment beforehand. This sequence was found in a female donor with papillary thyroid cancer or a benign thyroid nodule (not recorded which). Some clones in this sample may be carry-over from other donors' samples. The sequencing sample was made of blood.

The CDR3 reads CASSLGDATNEKLFF. The CDR3 nucleotides read TGTGCCAGCTCCCTTGGTGACGCAACTAATGAAAAACTGTTTTTT. This chain joins TRBV18 and TRBJ1-4; no reliable D call. The CDR3 is made up of 15 amino acids. Trimming stripped 6 bases from V and 0 bases from J, with 11 bases between. Germline V lookup: CDR1 KGHSH, CDR2 LQKENI.